Listed below are T cell receptor beta chains from one sample, sequenced in a study of OX40 agonist ivuxolimab in advanced cancers. Here immunoSEQ multiplex PCR was the method, and the copy in TCRdb shows in-frame clones only, minus some. The table records approximately 17,000 clones, 60% to 80% of them present only once. The starting material was CD4+ or CD8+ T cells sorted from blood, obtained in a trial of the OX40 agonist ivuxolimab. The receptors were sampled from an adult with an advanced solid tumor such as melanoma, head and neck, liver or kidney cancer. Both conserved end residues are part of each CDR3. D genes are given only for firm matches. Not every row has a clone size; where given, it reads once, few, many or a size class.

>-|TRBD2|TRBJ2-1|TRBV27
TGTGCCAGCAGTTTGGGGCGAGCGGGAGGAGGGCTTAGTGAGCAGTTCTTC
CASSLGRAGGGLSEQFF
>-|TRBD2|TRBJ2-5|TRBV27
TGTGCCAGCAGACGTCCGGGGGGATGGGAGACCCAGTACTTC
CASRRPGGWETQYF
>once|-|TRBJ2-7|TRBV6-5
TGTGCCAGCAGTCCCGGGGGGCCCGACGAGCAGTACTTC
CASSPGGPDEQYF
>-|TRBD1|TRBJ1-2|TRBV4-3
TGCGCCAGCAGCCAAGATGGGGACAGTCGGAGGGGCTACACCTTC
CASSQDGDSRRGYTF
>-|-|TRBJ1-5|TRBV6-5
TGTGCCAGCAGTTACCCCGATAGCAATCAGCCCCAGCATTTT
CASSYPDSNQPQHF
>-|TRBD2|TRBJ2-3|TRBV28
TGTGCCAGCAGTTTGCCGACTAGCGGGGGGGGTGGAGATACGCAGTATTTT
CASSLPTSGGGGDTQYF
>-|-|TRBJ2-7|TRBV7-6
TGTGCCAGCAGCCCCGGGGCGGGAAATTCCTACGAGCAGTACTTC
CASSPGAGNSYEQYF
>-|-|TRBJ2-1|TRBV7-9
TGTGCCAGCAGCCTGGGCAGGGGGGAAAATGAGCAGTTCTTC
CASSLGRGENEQFF
>-|-|TRBJ2-7|TRBV11-2
TGTGCCAGCAGCTTAGGGGCGGGCTCTACCTACGAGCAGTACTTC
CASSLGAGSTYEQYF
>medium-sized|-|TRBJ1-1|TRBV9
TGTGCCAGCAGCTCCTCTTTGGGCACTGAAGCTTTCTTT
CASSSSLGTEAFF
>-|-|TRBJ2-7|TRBV27
TGTGCCAGCAGTTTAGTGGGAGACTCCTACGAGCAGTACTTC
CASSLVGDSYEQYF
>-|-|TRBJ2-3|TRBV29-1
TGCAGCGTTGCCGGGACATTTAGCACAGATACGCAGTATTTT
CSVAGTFSTDTQYF
>-|TRBD1|TRBJ2-5|TRBV9
TGTGCCAGCAGCGCCCAGGGGGCGCACGAAGAGACCCAGTACTTC
CASSAQGAHEETQYF
>-|-|TRBJ2-5|TRBV28
TGTGCCAGCAGTCGTAGCCTAACAGGGCGGGAGACCCAGTACTTC
CASSRSLTGRETQYF
>-|-|TRBJ2-7|TRBV7-9
TGTGCCAGCAGCTTAGTGGGTAGCGACGGGCGTTCCTACGAGCAGTACTTC
CASSLVGSDGRSYEQYF
>-|-|TRBJ1-5|TRBV7-3
TGTGCCAGCAGCTTCGTACAGGAGCCCCAGCATTTT
CASSFVQEPQHF
>-|-|TRBJ2-7|TRBV9
TGTGCCAGCAGCGTAGGTGAGGGGTGGAACGAGCAGTACTTC
CASSVGEGWNEQYF
>-|-|TRBJ2-7|TRBV27
TGTGCCAGCAGTTTACAGGGGAGCTCCTACGAGCAGTACTTC
CASSLQGSSYEQYF
>-|TRBD2|TRBJ2-7|TRBV7-1
TGTGCCAGCAGCTGGAATAGCGGGGACGAGCAGTACTTC
CASSWNSGDEQYF
>few|TRBD2|TRBJ2-1|TRBV4-1
TGCGCCAGCAGCGAGACTAGCGGGGAGGGATGGAATGAGCAGTTCTTC
CASSETSGEGWNEQFF
>few|-|TRBJ2-7|TRBV28
TGTGCCAGCAGTTGGGGGGCGTCCTCTAAACAGCAGTACTTC
CASSWGASSKQQYF
>-|-|TRBJ2-3|TRBV15
TGTGCCACCAGCCCCAGCACAGATACGCAGTATTTT
CATSPSTDTQYF
>-|TRBD2|TRBJ2-7|TRBV5-1
TGCGCCAGCAGCTTGGCCCCAACTAGCGGGAGGGAGGAGCAGTACTTC
CASSLAPTSGREEQYF
>once|TRBD1|TRBJ1-1|TRBV28
TGTGCCAGCAGTTTATGGACAGGGGGGAGGAACACTGAAGCTTTCTTT
CASSLWTGGRNTEAFF
>few|TRBD1|TRBJ1-5|TRBV27
TGTGCCAGCAGCCCGGGACAGGGTTGGGGAAGCAATCAGCCCCAGCATTTT
CASSPGQGWGSNQPQHF
>-|TRBD2|TRBJ2-1|TRBV4-3
TGCGCCAGCAGCCAAGACAGTAATCTAGCGGGAGGGCCTCAGAATGAGCAGTTCTTC
CASSQDSNLAGGPQNEQFF
>-|-|TRBJ1-2|TRBV4-2
TGTGCCAGCAGCTTAGCCAGGGACGAAGCTAACTATGGCTACACCTTC
CASSLARDEANYGYTF
>-|TRBD2|TRBJ2-1|TRBV7-8
TGTGCCAGCAGCTTAGGGACTAGCGGAGGCTCCTACAATGAGCAGTTCTTC
CASSLGTSGGSYNEQFF
>-|TRBD1|TRBJ2-7|TRBV29-1
TGCAGCGTTGTAGGGACAGGGGGGGGCGACGAGCAGTACTTC
CSVVGTGGGDEQYF
>-|TRBD2|TRBJ2-7|TRBV27
TGTGCCAGCAGTCCCGGGACTAGCGGGAGCCTCTACGAGCAGTACTTC
CASSPGTSGSLYEQYF
>-|TRBD1|TRBJ1-1|TRBV11-2
TGCGCCAGCAGCCAATACAGGGGGGCGCACACTGAAGCTTTCTTT
CASSQYRGAHTEAFF
>-|TRBD2|TRBJ2-7|TRBV29-1
TGCAGCGTTGGGACTAGCGGGGTGGGCGAGCAGTACTTC
CSVGTSGVGEQYF
>-|TRBD2|TRBJ2-1|TRBV4-3
TGCGCCAGCAGCCAGTATGTAGGACTAGCGGGGACTAATGAGCAGTTCTTC
CASSQYVGLAGTNEQFF
>-|TRBD2|TRBJ2-5|TRBV9
TGTGCCAGCAGCGCGCATGGGGGGGTAGAAGAGACCCAGTACTTC
CASSAHGGVEETQYF
>-|-|TRBJ2-3|TRBV11-2
TGTGCCGCGGTGAGGGGTTGGGCAAATACGCAGTATTTT
CAAVRGWANTQYF
>-|-|TRBJ2-6|TRBV28
TGTGCCAGCAGTCCTCAGGGTAGTGGGGCCAACGTCCTGACTTTC
CASSPQGSGANVLTF
>-|-|TRBJ2-3|TRBV27
TGTGCCAGCAGTTTATCGGCCTCGGGCACAGATACGCAGTATTTT
CASSLSASGTDTQYF
>-|-|TRBJ1-1|TRBV6-1
TGTGCCTCCGGCCCGAACACTGAAGCTTTCTTT
CASGPNTEAFF
>-|TRBD1|TRBJ2-7|TRBV5-5
TGTGCCAGCAGCTTGGGGACAGGGGCGTACGAGCAGTACTTC
CASSLGTGAYEQYF
>-|-|TRBJ1-5|TRBV5-5
TGTGCCAGCAGCTTGGTTTTCGGGGTAAATCAGCCCCAGCATTTT
CASSLVFGVNQPQHF
>once|TRBD1|TRBJ1-5|TRBV2
TGTGCCAGCAGTGGAAACAGGGGCAGCAATCAGCCCCAGCATTTT
CASSGNRGSNQPQHF
>-|-|TRBJ1-2|TRBV27
TGTGCCAGCAGTTTCACAGGGATTGATGGCTACACCTTC
CASSFTGIDGYTF
>-|TRBD2|TRBJ2-5|TRBV7-9
TGTGCCAGCAGCTTTGGACTAGCGGGAGAAGGGACCCAGTACTTC
CASSFGLAGEGTQYF
>-|TRBD1|TRBJ2-1|TRBV7-3
TGTGCCAGCAGCGTCCTCGACAGGGGATCTGAGCAGTTCTTC
CASSVLDRGSEQFF